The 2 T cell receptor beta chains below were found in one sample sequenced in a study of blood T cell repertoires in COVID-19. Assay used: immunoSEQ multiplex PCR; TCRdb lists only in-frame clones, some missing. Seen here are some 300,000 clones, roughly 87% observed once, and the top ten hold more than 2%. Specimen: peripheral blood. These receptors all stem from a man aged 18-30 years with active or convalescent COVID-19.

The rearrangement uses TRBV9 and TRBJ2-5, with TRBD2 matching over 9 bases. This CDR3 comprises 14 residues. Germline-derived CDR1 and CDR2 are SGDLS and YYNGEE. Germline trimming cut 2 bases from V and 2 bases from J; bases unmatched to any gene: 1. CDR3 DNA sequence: TGTGCCAGCAGCGTTAGCGGGAGACAAGAGACCCAGTACTTC. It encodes CASSVSGRQETQYF.

The CDR3 nucleotides read TGTGCCAGCAGACCTGTAGCGGGATCTTACGAGCAGTACTTC. This sequence encodes CASRPVAGSYEQYF. V is TRBV6-5 and J is TRBJ2-7, with TRBD2 matching 8 bases. Losses at the gene ends were 6 bases for V and 4 bases for J; bases not matched to a gene: 8. The CDR3 contains 14 residues. Germline CDR1 reads MNHEY; CDR2 reads SVGAGI.